This TCR beta chain was identified in a study of blood T cells in healthy people across ages. With a J-beta primer mix and a sample-barcoded 5' primer, a second PCR ran roughly 6 to 12 cycles. TCRdb passed the 5' RACE reads through MiXCR, listing each CDR3 protein once. Of around 1.7 million distinct CDR3 sequences in the sample, approximately 30% were seen once. The J segment lost 2 bases and the V segment lost 10 bases, leaving 9 bases of the junction unmatched. From germline, CDR1 is ENHRY and CDR2 SYGVKD. The CDR3 covers 17 residues. In this sample, this clonotype turned up a few times. The sequence came from a woman in her twenties or thirties in good health. The sample consisted of blood. The chain carries TRBV10-3 and TRBJ2-2; TRBD2 aligns across 14 bases. Written as DNA, the CDR3 is TGTGCCACCCAAGGGACTAGCGGGGGATTAAACACCGGGGAGCTGTTTTTT. It is translated as CATQGTSGGLNTGELFF.